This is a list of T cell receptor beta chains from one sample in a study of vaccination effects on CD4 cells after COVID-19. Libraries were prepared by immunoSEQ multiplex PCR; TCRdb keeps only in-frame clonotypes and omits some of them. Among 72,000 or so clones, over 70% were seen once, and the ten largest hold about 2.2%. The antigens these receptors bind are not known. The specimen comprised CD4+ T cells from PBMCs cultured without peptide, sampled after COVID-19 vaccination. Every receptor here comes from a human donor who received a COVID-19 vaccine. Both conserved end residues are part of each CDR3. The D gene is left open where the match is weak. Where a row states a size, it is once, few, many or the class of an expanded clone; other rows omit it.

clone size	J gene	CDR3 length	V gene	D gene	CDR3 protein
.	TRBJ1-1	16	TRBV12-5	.	CASGLVHGAEVTEAFF
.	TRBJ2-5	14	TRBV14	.	CASSQDLVQETQYF
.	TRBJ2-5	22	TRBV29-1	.	CSVDPGQGGDSGVGSYQETQYF
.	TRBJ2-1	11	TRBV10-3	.	CAISDTREQFF
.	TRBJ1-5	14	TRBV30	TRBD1	CAWSPGQANQPQHF
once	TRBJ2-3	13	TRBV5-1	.	CASSLLGTDTQYF
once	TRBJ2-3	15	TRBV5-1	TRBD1	CASSFRDRGTDTQYF
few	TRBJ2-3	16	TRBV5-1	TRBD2	CASSLVLGAGAKVQYF
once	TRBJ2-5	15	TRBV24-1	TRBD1	CATSVLGQGQETQYF
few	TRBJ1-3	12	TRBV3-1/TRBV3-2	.	CASSQGVNTIYF
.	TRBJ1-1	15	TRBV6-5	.	CASSYSRRANTEAFF
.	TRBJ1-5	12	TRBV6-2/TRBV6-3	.	CASSLPGRAQHF
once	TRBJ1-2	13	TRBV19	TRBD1	CASSATGSYGYTF
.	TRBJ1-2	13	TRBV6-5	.	CASSRHRDYGYTF
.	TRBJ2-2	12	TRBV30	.	CAWRGRRGELFF
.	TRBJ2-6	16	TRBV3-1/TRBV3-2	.	CASSRTRGGWANVLTF
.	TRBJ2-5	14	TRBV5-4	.	CASSPAGGGETQYF
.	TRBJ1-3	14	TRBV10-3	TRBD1	CAIRGTVSGNTIYF
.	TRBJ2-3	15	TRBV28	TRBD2	CASSLLAGGPDTQYF
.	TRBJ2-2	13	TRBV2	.	CASTKSETGELFF
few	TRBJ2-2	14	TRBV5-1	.	CASSHGAGTGELFF
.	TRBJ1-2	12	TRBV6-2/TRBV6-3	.	CASSYELRGYTF
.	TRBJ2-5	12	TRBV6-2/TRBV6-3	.	CASSYQEETQYF
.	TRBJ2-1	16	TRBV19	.	CASSIVGTLTNNEQFF
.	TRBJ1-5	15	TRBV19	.	CASSMSGKGNQPQHF
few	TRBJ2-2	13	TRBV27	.	CASRPPNTGELFF
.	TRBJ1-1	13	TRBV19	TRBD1	CASSKDRGAEAFF
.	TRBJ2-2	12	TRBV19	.	CASRRGVGELFF
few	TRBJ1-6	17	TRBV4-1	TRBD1	CASSRGTGEGLGSPLHF
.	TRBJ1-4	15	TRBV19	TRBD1	CASSRQGDTNEKLFF
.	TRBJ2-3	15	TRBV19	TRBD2	CASSILSGGEDTQYF
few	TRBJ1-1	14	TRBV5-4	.	CASSWGGMNTEAFF
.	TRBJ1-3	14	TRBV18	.	CASSPEGSGNTIYF
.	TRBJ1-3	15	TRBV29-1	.	CSVQTGPNSGNTIYF
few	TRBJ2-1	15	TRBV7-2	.	CASSLQAASRDEQFF
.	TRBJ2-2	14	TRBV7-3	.	CASSLGSNTGELFF
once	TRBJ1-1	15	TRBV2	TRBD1	CASSDDRGAYTEAFF
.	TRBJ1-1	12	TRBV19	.	CASIRGETEAFF
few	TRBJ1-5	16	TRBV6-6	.	CASSYSSTHSNQPQHF
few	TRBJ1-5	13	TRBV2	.	CASTSTSNQPQHF
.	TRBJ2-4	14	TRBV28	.	CASGSSGARNIQYF
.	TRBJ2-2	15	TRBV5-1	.	CASSFTAGDTGELFF
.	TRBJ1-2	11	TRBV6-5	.	CASSSTYGYTF